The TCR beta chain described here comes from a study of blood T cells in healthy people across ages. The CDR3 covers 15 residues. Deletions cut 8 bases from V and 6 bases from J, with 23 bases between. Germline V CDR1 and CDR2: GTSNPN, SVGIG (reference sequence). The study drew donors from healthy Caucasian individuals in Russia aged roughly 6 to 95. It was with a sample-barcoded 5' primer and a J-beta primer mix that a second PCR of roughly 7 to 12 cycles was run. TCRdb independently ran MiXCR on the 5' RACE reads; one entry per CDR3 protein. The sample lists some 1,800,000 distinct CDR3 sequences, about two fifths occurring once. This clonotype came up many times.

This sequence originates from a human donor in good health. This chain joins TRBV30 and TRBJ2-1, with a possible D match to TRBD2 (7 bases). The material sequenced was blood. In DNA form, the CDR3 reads TGTGCCGTAAACCTCCGGGGGGCGCGGGCCAATGAGCAGTTCTTC. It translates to CAVNLRGARANEQFF.